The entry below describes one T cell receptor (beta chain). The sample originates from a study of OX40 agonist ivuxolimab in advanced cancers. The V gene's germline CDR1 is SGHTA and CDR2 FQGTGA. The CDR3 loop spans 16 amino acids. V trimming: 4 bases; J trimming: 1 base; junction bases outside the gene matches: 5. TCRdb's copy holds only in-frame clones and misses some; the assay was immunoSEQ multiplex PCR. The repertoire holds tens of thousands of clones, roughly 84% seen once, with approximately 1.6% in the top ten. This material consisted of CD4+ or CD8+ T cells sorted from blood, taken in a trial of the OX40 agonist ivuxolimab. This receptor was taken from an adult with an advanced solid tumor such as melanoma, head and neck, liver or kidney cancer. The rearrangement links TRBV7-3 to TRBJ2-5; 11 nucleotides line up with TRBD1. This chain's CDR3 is CASSSSGTGGQETQYF. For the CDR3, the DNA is TGTGCCAGCAGCTCTTCCGGGACAGGGGGCCAAGAGACCCAGTACTTC.